The present T cell receptor (beta chain) was sequenced within a study of T cells after somatic rescue of genetic block. Assay used: immunoSEQ multiplex PCR; TCRdb lists only in-frame clones, some missing. The sample has 13,000 to 15,000 clones, 55% to 75% seen once. Germline CDR1 and CDR2: SGHNT and YYREEE (reference sequence). CDR3 size: 16 residues. V was pared by 3 bases and J by 6 bases, with 8 bases of the junction left unmatched. The sequencing input was peripheral blood mononuclear cells (PBMCs). This sequence originates from a man aged 18-30 years. The chain uses TRBV5-4 and TRBJ2-3, with TRBD2 matching over 12 bases. The CDR3 DNA reads TGTGCCAGCAGCTCCGGACTAGCGGGATTTGGGGATACGCAGTATTTT. Protein: CASSSGLAGFGDTQYF.